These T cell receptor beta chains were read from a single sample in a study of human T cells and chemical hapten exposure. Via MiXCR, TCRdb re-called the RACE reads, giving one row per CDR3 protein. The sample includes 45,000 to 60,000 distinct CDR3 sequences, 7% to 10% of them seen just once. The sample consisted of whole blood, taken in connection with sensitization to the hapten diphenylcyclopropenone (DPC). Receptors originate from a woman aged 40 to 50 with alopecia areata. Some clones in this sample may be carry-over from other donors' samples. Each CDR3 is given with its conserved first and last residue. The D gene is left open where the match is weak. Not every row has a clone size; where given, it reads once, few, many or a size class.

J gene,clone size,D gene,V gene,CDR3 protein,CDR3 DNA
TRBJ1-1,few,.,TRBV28,CATRRNTEAFF,TGTGCCACCAGAAGAAACACTGAAGCTTTCTTT
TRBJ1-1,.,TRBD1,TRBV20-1,CSARGTGIANTEAFF,TGCAGTGCTAGAGGGACAGGGATTGCGAACACTGAAGCTTTCTTT
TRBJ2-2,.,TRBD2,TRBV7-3,CASSSGGLNTGELFF,TGTGCCAGCTCTAGCGGGGGCCTTAACACCGGGGAGCTGTTTTTT
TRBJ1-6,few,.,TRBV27,CASSLGGPLHF,TGTGCCAGCAGTTTGGGGGGCCCCCTCCACTTT
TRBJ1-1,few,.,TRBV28,CASSLSWVSTEAFF,TGTGCCAGCAGTTTATCCTGGGTCTCCACTGAAGCTTTCTTT
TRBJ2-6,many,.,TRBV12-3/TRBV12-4,CASSTESSGANVLTF,TGTGCCAGCAGCACTGAATCCTCTGGGGCCAACGTCCTGACTTTC
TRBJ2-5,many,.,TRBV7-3,CASSFFQETQYF,TGTGCCAGCAGCTTCTTCCAAGAGACCCAGTACTTC
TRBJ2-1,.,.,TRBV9,CASSATGGGYNEQFF,TGTGCCAGCAGCGCTACGGGGGGCGGCTACAATGAGCAGTTCTTC
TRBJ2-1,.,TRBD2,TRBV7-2,CASSSKPGTSGYNEQFF,TGTGCCAGCAGCTCCAAGCCCGGGACTAGCGGATACAATGAGCAGTTCTTC
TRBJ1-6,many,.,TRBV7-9,CASSLRQGLNSPLHF,TGTGCCAGCAGCTTACGGCAGGGCCTTAATTCACCCCTCCACTTT
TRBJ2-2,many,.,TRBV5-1,CASSLAVGAALGELFF,TGCGCCAGCAGCTTGGCTGTGGGGGCCGCCCTAGGGGAGCTGTTTTTT
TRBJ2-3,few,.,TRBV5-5,CASSSLSGGGSTDTQYF,TGTGCCAGCAGCTCTCTCTCCGGGGGCGGAAGCACAGATACGCAGTATTTT
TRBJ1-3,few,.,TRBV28,CASTPLGNSGNTIYF,TGTGCCAGCACCCCCTTGGGGAACTCTGGAAACACCATATATTTT
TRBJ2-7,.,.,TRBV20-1,CSARDLQGRRKDEQYF,TGCAGTGCTAGAGATTTACAAGGGAGAAGGAAAGACGAGCAGTACTTC
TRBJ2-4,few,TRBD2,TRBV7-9,CASSPPGLAGGPVAKNIQYF,TGTGCCAGCAGCCCACCAGGGCTAGCGGGGGGGCCGGTAGCCAAAAACATTCAGTACTTC
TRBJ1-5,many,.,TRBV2,CASSKGQPQHF,TGTGCCAGCAGCAAAGGGCAGCCCCAGCATTTT
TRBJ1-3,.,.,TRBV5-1,CASSSDPLLSGNTIYF,TGCGCCAGCAGCTCGGATCCGCTTCTCTCTGGAAACACCATATATTTT
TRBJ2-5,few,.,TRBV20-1,CSARDLAAETQYF,TGCAGTGCTAGAGATTTAGCGGCAGAGACCCAGTACTTC
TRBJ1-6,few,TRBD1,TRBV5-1,CASSSKGTGVSPLHF,TGCGCCAGCAGCTCAAAAGGGACAGGGGTATCACCCCTCCACTTT
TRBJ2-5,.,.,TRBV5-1,CASSPVLGLQETQYF,TGCGCCAGCAGCCCGGTGCTAGGGCTCCAAGAGACCCAGTACTTC
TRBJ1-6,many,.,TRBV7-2,CASSLEPYNSPLHF,TGTGCCAGCAGCTTAGAGCCGTATAATTCACCCCTCCACTTT
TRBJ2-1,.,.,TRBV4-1,CASSQGGGKFF,TGCGCCAGCAGCCAAGGAGGGGGGAAGTTCTTC
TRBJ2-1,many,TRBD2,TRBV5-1,CASRQGGGYNEQFF,TGCGCCAGTAGGCAGGGCGGGGGATACAATGAGCAGTTCTTC
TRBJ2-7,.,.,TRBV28,CASSLPVRRYRYEQYF,TGTGCCAGCAGTTTACCGGTTAGAAGATACCGCTACGAGCAGTACTTC
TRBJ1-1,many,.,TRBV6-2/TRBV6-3,CASNRRAAALGAVTEAFF,TGTGCCAGCAATCGAAGAGCAGCCGCTCTAGGTGCCGTCACTGAAGCTTTCTTT
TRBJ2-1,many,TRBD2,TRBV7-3,CASSDPLTSGGGHEQFF,TGTGCCAGCAGCGATCCCTTGACTAGCGGGGGAGGTCATGAGCAGTTCTTC
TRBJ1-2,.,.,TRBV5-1,CASSRDNVDGYTF,TGCGCCAGCAGCCGCGACAATGTGGACGGCTACACCTTC
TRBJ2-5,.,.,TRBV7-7,CASSLAGVPQETQYF,TGTGCCAGCAGCTTAGCGGGAGTTCCCCAAGAGACCCAGTACTTC
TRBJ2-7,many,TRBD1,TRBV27,CASSWTGQGYEQYF,TGTGCCAGCAGTTGGACTGGACAGGGATACGAGCAGTACTTC
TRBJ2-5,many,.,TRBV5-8,CASTRLETQYF,TGTGCCAGCACCCGCTTGGAGACCCAGTACTTC
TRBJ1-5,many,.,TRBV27,CASRRLGGDQPQHF,TGTGCCAGCAGAAGGTTAGGGGGAGATCAGCCCCAGCATTTT
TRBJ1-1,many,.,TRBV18,CASSPQMGDTEAFF,TGTGCCAGCTCACCCCAGATGGGCGACACTGAAGCTTTCTTT
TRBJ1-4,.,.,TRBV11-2,CASSLEGGGPNEKLFF,TGTGCCAGCAGCTTAGAGGGAGGGGGGCCTAATGAAAAACTGTTTTTT
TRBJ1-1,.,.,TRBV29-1,CSVEEGMNTEAFF,TGCAGCGTTGAGGAGGGTATGAACACTGAAGCTTTCTTT
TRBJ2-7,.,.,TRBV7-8,CASSTGAGPGLYEQYF,TGTGCCAGCAGCACGGGGGCGGGACCAGGGCTCTACGAGCAGTACTTC
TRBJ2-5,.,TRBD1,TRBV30,CAWTPTGGLQKTQYF,TGTGCCTGGACACCGACAGGGGGCCTACAGAAGACCCAGTACTTC
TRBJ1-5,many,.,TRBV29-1,CSVGALEPGQPQHF,TGCAGCGTTGGAGCCTTAGAACCGGGACAGCCCCAGCATTTT
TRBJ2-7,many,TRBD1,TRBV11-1,CASSAWTGAGYEQYF,TGTGCCAGCAGCGCGTGGACAGGGGCCGGGTACGAGCAGTACTTC
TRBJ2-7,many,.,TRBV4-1,CASSQDGEWVDEQYF,TGCGCCAGCAGCCAAGACGGTGAATGGGTGGACGAGCAGTACTTC
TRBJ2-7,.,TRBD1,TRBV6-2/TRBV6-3,CASSFGTDILRQYF,TGTGCCAGCAGTTTCGGGACAGATATACTACGACAGTACTTC
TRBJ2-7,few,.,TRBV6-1,CASKIRGYEQYF,TGTGCCAGCAAAATACGGGGATACGAGCAGTACTTC
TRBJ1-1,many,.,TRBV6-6,CASSPEGTEAFF,TGTGCCAGCAGCCCGGAGGGGACTGAAGCTTTCTTT